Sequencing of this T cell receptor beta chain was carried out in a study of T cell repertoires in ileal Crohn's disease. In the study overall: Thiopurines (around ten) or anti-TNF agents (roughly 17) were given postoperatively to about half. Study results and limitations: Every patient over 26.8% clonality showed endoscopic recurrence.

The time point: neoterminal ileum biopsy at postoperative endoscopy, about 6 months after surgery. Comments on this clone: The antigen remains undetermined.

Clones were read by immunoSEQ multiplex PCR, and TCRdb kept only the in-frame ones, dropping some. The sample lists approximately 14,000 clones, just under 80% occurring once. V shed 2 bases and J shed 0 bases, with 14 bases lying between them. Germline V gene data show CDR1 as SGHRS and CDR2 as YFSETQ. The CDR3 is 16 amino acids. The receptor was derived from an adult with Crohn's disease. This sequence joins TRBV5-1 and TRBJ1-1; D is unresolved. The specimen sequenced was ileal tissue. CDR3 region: CASSLAGNPMNTEAFF. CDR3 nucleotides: TGCGCCAGCAGCTTAGCAGGTAACCCCATGAACACTGAAGCTTTCTTT.